The present T cell receptor (beta chain) was sequenced within a study of TIL therapy for anti-PD-1-resistant metastatic lung cancer. Study context: Median tumor PD-L1 proportion score was roughly 5.8%. General observations from the study: Treatment-naive, never-smoker and oncogene-addicted patients were overrepresented in this highly selected cohort.

Regarding this clone: No antigen is known for it.

The libraries were made with immunoSEQ v3. TCRdb's table, derived via immunoSEQ multiplex PCR, lists solely in-frame clones and lacks some. The sample lists about 50,000 clones, 60% to 85% occurring once. The sample's time point: pre-treatment sample, taken before nivolumab and TIL therapy. Pleural nodules or supraclavicular lymph nodes made up most of the excised metastases sampled. This sequence originates from a person between 25 and 80 years old with non-small cell lung cancer. The sample was tumor tissue, taken at baseline.

The CDR3 here is CASSQQSRTSGADTQYF. CDR3 DNA: TGTGCCAGCAGCCAACAAAGCAGGACTAGCGGGGCAGATACGCAGTATTTT. The chain is built from TRBV4-2 and TRBJ2-3; TRBD2 matches at 12 bases. The CDR3 is 17 amino acids. The J segment lost 4 bases and the V segment lost 2 bases, leaving 7 bases of the junction unmatched. The germline V gene has CDR1 LGHNA and CDR2 YNFKEQ.